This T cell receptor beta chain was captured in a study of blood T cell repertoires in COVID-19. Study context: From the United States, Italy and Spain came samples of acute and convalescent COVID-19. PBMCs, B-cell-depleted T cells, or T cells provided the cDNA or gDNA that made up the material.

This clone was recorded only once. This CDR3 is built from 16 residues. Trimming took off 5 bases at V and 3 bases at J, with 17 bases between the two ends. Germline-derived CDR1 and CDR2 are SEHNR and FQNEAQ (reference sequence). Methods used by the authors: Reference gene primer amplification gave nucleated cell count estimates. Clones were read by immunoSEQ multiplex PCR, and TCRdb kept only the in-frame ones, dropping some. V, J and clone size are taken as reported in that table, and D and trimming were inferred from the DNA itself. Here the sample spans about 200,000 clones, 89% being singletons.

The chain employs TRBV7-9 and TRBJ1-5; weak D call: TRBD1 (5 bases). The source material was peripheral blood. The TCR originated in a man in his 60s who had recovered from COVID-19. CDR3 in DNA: TGTGCCAGCAGCCCATCGGGGGGGGGAGACAATCAGCCCCAGCATTTT. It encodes CASSPSGGGDNQPQHF.